These T cell receptor beta chains were read from a single sample in a study of human T cells and chemical hapten exposure. TCRdb reprocessed the RACE reads via MiXCR and lists one record per CDR3 protein. The profile shows 80,000 or so distinct CDR3 sequences, around 10% of them singletons. The source material was whole blood, sampled in connection with sensitization to the hapten diphenylcyclopropenone (DPC). Receptors originate from a woman aged 50 to 65 with alopecia areata. Some clones in this sample may be carry-over from other donors' samples. The CDR3 runs from the conserved cysteine through the conserved F or W. D genes are given only for firm matches. Size tells how often a clone was seen (once, few, many) or the class of an expanded clone, and some rows leave it out.

TRBV4-1	NA	NA	TRBJ2-2	CASSQVFPGELFF	TGCGCCAGCAGCCAAGTCTTCCCCGGGGAGCTGTTTTTT
TRBV20-1	TRBD1	few	TRBJ1-1	CSARQGAGTEAFF	TGCAGTGCTAGGCAGGGGGCGGGGACTGAAGCTTTCTTT
TRBV5-6	NA	few	TRBJ2-6	CASSLWAAAGANVLTF	TGTGCCAGCAGCTTGTGGGCAGCTGCCGGGGCCAACGTCCTGACTTTC
TRBV6-5	NA	many	TRBJ1-5	CASTENRNQPQHF	TGTGCCAGCACCGAAAACAGAAATCAGCCCCAGCATTTT
TRBV28	NA	NA	TRBJ2-1	CASSRPGPRRDEQFF	TGTGCCAGCAGCAGACCGGGCCCAAGGCGCGATGAGCAGTTCTTC
TRBV25-1	NA	many	TRBJ1-3	CASSDRGPRSGNTIYF	TGTGCCAGCAGTGACCGAGGGCCTAGGTCTGGAAACACCATATATTTT
TRBV7-9	TRBD2	few	TRBJ2-3	CASTLLAGVETQYF	TGTGCCAGCACCTTACTAGCGGGGGTCGAAACGCAGTATTTT
TRBV19	NA	many	TRBJ2-2	CASSGQTNTGELFF	TGTGCCAGCTCAGGACAGACTAACACCGGGGAGCTGTTTTTT
TRBV7-2	NA	many	TRBJ1-3	CASSLDRLGNTIYF	TGTGCCAGCAGCTTAGACAGACTTGGAAACACCATATATTTT
TRBV7-2	NA	many	TRBJ2-1	CASSGQGSYNEQFF	TGTGCCAGCAGCGGTCAGGGATCCTACAATGAGCAGTTCTTC
TRBV20-1	NA	NA	TRBJ2-1	CSASSLRGAGYNEQFF	TGCAGTGCTAGCTCTCTCCGGGGGGCGGGCTACAATGAGCAGTTCTTC
TRBV20-1	TRBD1	many	TRBJ1-1	CSAREGQGFGTEAFF	TGCAGTGCTAGAGAGGGACAGGGGTTCGGGACTGAAGCTTTCTTT
TRBV6-5	NA	NA	TRBJ1-4	CASSPTRGGKLFF	TGTGCCAGCAGTCCGACCCGAGGGGGAAAACTGTTTTTT
TRBV27	NA	NA	TRBJ1-5	CASSRNGDQPQHF	TGTGCCAGCAGCCGCAATGGGGATCAGCCCCAGCATTTT
TRBV2	NA	few	TRBJ2-7	CASSDWQGSSYEQYF	TGTGCCAGCAGTGATTGGCAGGGGAGCTCCTACGAGCAGTACTTC
TRBV28	NA	few	TRBJ2-3	CASSSPGRGGTDTQYF	TGTGCCAGCAGTTCCCCGGGCAGGGGAGGCACAGATACGCAGTATTTT
TRBV4-1	NA	many	TRBJ2-1	CASSHLNEQFF	TGCGCCAGCAGCCACTTAAATGAGCAGTTCTTC
TRBV9	TRBD2	many	TRBJ2-2	CASSARGLGAAGELFF	TGTGCCAGCAGCGCGCGTGGACTAGGGGCGGCCGGGGAGCTGTTTTTT
TRBV7-3	NA	many	TRBJ1-1	CASSFLRRGIMNTEAFF	TGTGCCAGCAGCTTCCTTAGGAGGGGTATTATGAACACTGAAGCTTTCTTT
TRBV7-2	NA	NA	TRBJ2-1	CASSPYSRGSYNEQFF	TGTGCCAGCAGCCCCTATTCCCGGGGCTCCTACAATGAGCAGTTCTTC
TRBV20-1	TRBD1	many	TRBJ1-1	CSARRDRARGTEAFF	TGCAGTGCTAGAAGGGACAGGGCAAGGGGCACTGAAGCTTTCTTT
TRBV20-1	NA	many	TRBJ2-7	CSAPRGLAYEQYF	TGCAGTGCTCCGAGGGGATTGGCCTACGAGCAGTACTTC
TRBV7-9	NA	few	TRBJ2-1	CASSQPGGPFNEQFF	TGTGCCAGCAGCCAACCGGGGGGCCCTTTCAATGAGCAGTTCTTC
TRBV7-8	TRBD1	many	TRBJ2-6	CASSLRDRLLNVLTF	TGTGCCAGCAGCTTGCGGGACAGGCTTCTCAACGTCCTGACTTTC
TRBV21-1	NA	NA	TRBJ2-1	CASSKVECVIHEQFF	TGTGCCAGCAGCAAAGTGGAGTGTGTAATCCATGAGCAGTTCTTC
TRBV7-6	NA	many	TRBJ1-3	CASSLARPNSGNTIYF	TGTGCCAGCAGCTTAGCGCGGCCCAACTCTGGAAACACCATATATTTT
TRBV11-3	TRBD2	few	TRBJ2-5	CASSLGALPAGQETQYF	TGTGCCAGCAGTCTCGGTGCCCTACCAGCGGGGCAAGAGACCCAGTACTTC
TRBV29-1	NA	NA	TRBJ2-7	CSVVNPLPFEQYF	TGCAGCGTTGTAAACCCACTACCATTCGAGCAGTACTTC
TRBV4-3	NA	many	TRBJ1-4	CASGGWGNEKLFF	TGCGCCAGCGGGGGCTGGGGTAATGAAAAACTGTTTTTT
TRBV15	NA	many	TRBJ1-2	CATSRDLAGFNYGYTF	TGTGCCACCAGCAGAGATTTGGCAGGGTTTAACTATGGCTACACCTTC
TRBV5-1	NA	NA	TRBJ2-7	CASRDLTGHSYEQYF	TGCGCCAGCAGAGACCTGACCGGGCACTCCTACGAGCAGTACTTC
TRBV11-3	NA	NA	TRBJ1-1	CASSFGSNTVAFF	TGTGCCAGCAGCTTTGGCAGTAACACTGTAGCTTTCTTT
TRBV11-2	NA	many	TRBJ2-2	CASSLDRLGTGELFF	TGTGCCAGCAGCTTAGATCGGCTTGGCACCGGGGAGCTGTTTTTT
TRBV18	NA	many	TRBJ1-5	CASSEQGQPQHF	TGTGCCAGCTCAGAGCAGGGTCAGCCCCAGCATTTT
TRBV5-1	NA	NA	TRBJ2-5	CASSIVPETQYF	TGCGCCAGCAGTATAGTCCCTGAGACCCAGTACTTC
TRBV12-3/TRBV12-4	NA	few	TRBJ1-2	CASSLARSGSAYGYTF	TGTGCCAGCAGTTTAGCTAGATCGGGGTCCGCTTATGGCTACACCTTC
TRBV7-2	TRBD2	many	TRBJ2-5	CASSPLGRAGTQYF	TGTGCCAGCAGCCCCCTGGGGAGGGCCGGGACCCAGTACTTC
TRBV14	NA	NA	TRBJ2-7	CASSQARDAVKQYF	TGTGCCAGCAGCCAAGCTCGAGACGCGGTAAAGCAGTACTTC
TRBV18	NA	NA	TRBJ1-5	CASSPNGNQPQHF	TGTGCCAGCTCACCAAACGGCAATCAGCCCCAGCATTTT
TRBV18	NA	many	TRBJ2-7	CASSPLERAKTHEQYF	TGTGCCAGCTCACCACTCGAGCGAGCTAAAACCCACGAGCAGTACTTC
TRBV28	NA	NA	TRBJ2-7	CAIERGGTDEQYF	TGTGCAATAGAGCGAGGCGGGACGGACGAGCAGTACTTC
TRBV20-1	TRBD2	many	TRBJ2-5	CSARGGLAGLPGETQYF	TGCAGTGCTAGAGGGGGACTAGCGGGGCTTCCGGGAGAGACCCAGTACTTC
TRBV12-3/TRBV12-4	NA	NA	TRBJ2-1	CASSFRQYNEQFF	TGTGCCAGCAGTTTCCGGCAGTACAATGAGCAGTTCTTC
TRBV27	TRBD1	few	TRBJ2-7	CASSFGTGVYEQYF	TGTGCCAGCAGTTTTGGGACAGGGGTCTACGAGCAGTACTTC
TRBV7-7	TRBD2	many	TRBJ2-1	CASSLALGGSAYNEQFF	TGTGCCAGCAGCTTAGCGTTGGGCGGGAGTGCCTACAATGAGCAGTTCTTC
TRBV18	NA	many	TRBJ2-5	CASSPEETQYF	TGTGCCAGCTCACCAGAGGAGACCCAGTACTTC
TRBV4-2	TRBD1	many	TRBJ1-2	CASSQDWTGVGNYGYTF	TGTGCCAGCAGCCAAGACTGGACAGGGGTAGGGAACTATGGCTACACCTTC
TRBV7-9	NA	NA	TRBJ2-1	CASSSPSGMQFF	TGTGCCAGCAGCTCCCCTTCTGGGATGCAGTTCTTC
TRBV2	NA	NA	TRBJ2-1	CASSVKELLNNEQFF	TGTGCCAGCAGTGTGAAGGAGCTACTAAACAATGAGCAGTTCTTC
TRBV7-9	NA	NA	TRBJ1-3	CASSRPRAGEAGNTIYF	TGTGCCAGCAGCCGTCCCCGAGCCGGGGAAGCTGGAAACACCATATATTTT
TRBV6-5	NA	few	TRBJ2-1	CASSRGRYNEQFF	TGTGCCAGCAGTCGCGGGCGATACAATGAGCAGTTCTTC
TRBV5-5	TRBD1	few	TRBJ1-4	CASSLNEGQVGKLFF	TGTGCCAGCAGCTTGAACGAGGGACAGGTTGGAAAACTGTTTTTT
TRBV7-2	NA	many	TRBJ2-1	CASSLVSAGNEQFF	TGTGCCAGCAGCTTAGTTTCCGCTGGGAATGAGCAGTTCTTC
TRBV7-9	TRBD1	many	TRBJ2-7	CASSSGTVDYEQYF	TGCGCCAGCAGCTCTGGGACAGTAGACTACGAGCAGTACTTC